This TCR beta chain derives from a study of cytomegalovirus exposure and HLA in healthy donors. Turning to the study itself: From some 180 million T cells, an earlier analysis saw roughly 100 million unique TCR beta sequences. Whole-study results and caveats: TCR beta chain V- and J-gene trimming was linked, in a later analysis, to a missense variant in DCLRE1C.

Of note for this clone: No antigen is known for it.

This CDR3 is built from 17 residues. V shed 0 bases and J 5 bases; nucleotides not matched to a gene: 10. Per the germline V gene, CDR1 is LGHNA and CDR2 is YSLEER. It was with 60 Vbeta and 13 Jbeta primers that the PCR ran. Original processing notes: Around 76 million unique TCR beta chains, 9 million to 11 million shared, were counted in a later analysis. Here immunoSEQ multiplex PCR was the method, and the copy in TCRdb shows in-frame clones only, minus some. The DNA was the basis for D and trimming; V, J and clone size are from that table. The sample consists of about 76,000 clones, roughly 73% of them appearing once.

Sequenced sample: PBMCs. The chain links TRBV4-3 to TRBJ2-1, with 7 bases fitting TRBD2. This receptor was obtained from a woman aged 40 to 49 in good health and CMV-seropositive. The CDR3 coding sequence is TGCGCCAGCAGCCAAGAGATAAGCGGGGTCAGGGACAATGAGCAGTTCTTC. It yields the protein CASSQEISGVRDNEQFF.